This T cell receptor (beta chain) comes out of a study of beta chain features in type 1 diabetes. Turning to the study itself: Taken together, all samples contributed roughly 100 million examined sorted cells.

Sequencing targeted expressed TCRB transcripts, as all isolated RNA had been reverse transcribed. The assay was immunoSEQ multiplex PCR, and TCRdb's table has in-frame clones only and misses some. The sample has more than 250,000 clones; about 15% are singletons. Trimming at V came to 3 bases and at J to 6 bases, leaving 8 bases not matched to a gene. The length of the CDR3 is 15 residues. From germline, CDR1 is KGHSH and CDR2 LQKENI. This clone was found a few times. As yet, its antigen is unknown. General observations from the study: Moderate yet significant TCRB CDR3 shortening was seen in Type 1 diabetes patients in all four CD4+ subsets.

Central memory, naive, regulatory and stem cell-like memory CD4+ cells were sorted by CD45RO/CCR7/CD25/CD127/CD95/CD27. The TCR sequence derives from a man aged 18-30 years with type 1 diabetes. J is TRBJ1-2 and V is TRBV18; 9 bases line up with TRBD1. Sequencing was carried out using naive CD4+ T cells from blood. DNA of the CDR3: TGTGCCAGCTCACCCCCGGGACAGGGATCTCATGGCTACACCTTC. This sequence encodes CASSPPGQGSHGYTF. The entire variable domain, with the rest obtained from reference TRBV18 and TRBJ1-2, is as follows: NAGVMQNPRHLVRRRGQEARLRCSPMKGHSHVYWYRQLPEEGLKFMVYLQKENIIDESGMPKERFSAEFPKEGPSILRIQQVVRGDSAAYFCASSPPGQGSHGYTFGSGTRLTVV.